This T cell receptor (beta chain) is drawn from a study of cytomegalovirus exposure and HLA in healthy donors. Study-level findings and limits: A later analysis showed HLA-associated TCR beta chains outstripping equally common others in clonal expansion. Judged likely to be a sequencing artifact was a cluster of highly shared sequence variants.

PCR used 60 Vbeta primers and 13 Jbeta primers. The protocol was immunoSEQ multiplex PCR, while the TCRdb copy is restricted to in-frame clones and leaves out a portion. The sample table includes 30,000 to 45,000 clones. A note on this clone: Its antigen is currently unknown.

Material: PBMCs. The sequence came from a man aged 40-49 years in good health and CMV-seropositive.

The CDR3 spells CASRQGSGYTF. The CDR3 bases are TGTGCCAGCAGACAGGGTTCTGGCTACACCTTC. The V gene is TRBV6-6, the J gene TRBJ1-2; a possible D gene is TRBD1 (6 bases). The CDR3 covers 11 residues. The V gene's germline CDR1 is MNHNY and CDR2 SVGAGI (reference sequence). Trimming cost V 6 bases and J 7 bases, with 9 bases left between them.